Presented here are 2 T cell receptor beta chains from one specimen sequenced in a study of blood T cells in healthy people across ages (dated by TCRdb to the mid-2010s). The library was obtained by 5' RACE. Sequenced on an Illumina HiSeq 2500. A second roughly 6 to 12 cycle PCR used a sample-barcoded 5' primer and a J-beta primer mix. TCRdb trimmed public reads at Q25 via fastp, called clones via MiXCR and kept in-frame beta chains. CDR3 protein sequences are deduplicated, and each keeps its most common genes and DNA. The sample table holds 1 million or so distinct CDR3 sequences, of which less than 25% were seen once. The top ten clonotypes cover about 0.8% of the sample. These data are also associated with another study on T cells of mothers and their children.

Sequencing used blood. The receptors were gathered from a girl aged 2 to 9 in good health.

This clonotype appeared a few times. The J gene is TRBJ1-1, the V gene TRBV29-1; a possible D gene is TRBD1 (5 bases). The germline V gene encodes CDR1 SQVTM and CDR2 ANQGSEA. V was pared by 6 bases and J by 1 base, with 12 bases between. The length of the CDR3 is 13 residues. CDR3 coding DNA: TGCAGCGTCCCGGGGGTTGAGAACACTGAAGCTTTCTTT. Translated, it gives CSVPGVENTEAFF.

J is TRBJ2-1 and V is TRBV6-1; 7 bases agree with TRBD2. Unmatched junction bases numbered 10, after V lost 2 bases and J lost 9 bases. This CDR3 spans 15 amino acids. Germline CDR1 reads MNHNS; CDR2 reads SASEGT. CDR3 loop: CASSETSAPFGEQFF. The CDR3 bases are TGTGCCAGCAGTGAAACTAGCGCCCCTTTTGGTGAGCAGTTCTTC.